This T cell receptor beta chain originates from a study of shared clonotypes between healthy human individuals. Study-wide background: Three plates were used per donor for CD4 naive, three for CD4 memory, two for CD8 naive and one for CD8 memory. Study-level points and caveats: Few donors limited the genetic and exposure-history diversity represented. Clonotype sharing across several donors was observed for around 5% of naive CD4 clonotypes.

This clone showed up just a few times. Its antigen is unknown. Positively selected for CCR7, the CD45RO-negative cells used as naive CD8 cells excluded terminally differentiated effector memory CD45RA+ cells. Assay used: immunoSEQ multiplex PCR; TCRdb lists only in-frame clones, some missing. The sample has more than 2 million clones, roughly 95% seen once. The clonotype was recovered from a young man in good health. The sequencing sample was made of naive CD8+ T cells sorted from blood.

CDR3 DNA sequence: TGTGCCAGCAGTTACGGGGTCGAGAATGGCTACACCTTC. This sequence encodes CASSYGVENGYTF. This chain uses TRBV6-5 with TRBJ1-2; the D is unclear. The germline V gene encodes CDR1 MNHEY and CDR2 SVGAGI. Trimming cost V 2 bases and J 6 bases, with 10 bases left between them. This CDR3 contains 13 residues.